A single sample gave rise to the 15 T cell receptor beta chains below, sequenced in a study of blood T cell repertoires in COVID-19. TCRdb's copy holds only in-frame clones and misses some; the assay was immunoSEQ multiplex PCR. The repertoire has roughly 150,000 clones, roughly nine tenths of them found once; the top ten carry under 3.5%. Material for sequencing was peripheral blood. The receptors come from a woman aged 55-70 years with active COVID-19.

The chain joins TRBV7-6 to TRBJ1-1, with D possibly being TRBD1 (5 bases). CDR3 size: 14 residues. Germline CDR1 and CDR2: SGHVS and FNYEAQ. Trimming left V 5 bases short and J 0 bases short, with 10 bases between. The CDR3 loop reads CASSPGLMNTEAFF. Written as DNA, the CDR3 is TGTGCCAGCAGCCCGGGACTGATGAACACTGAAGCTTTCTTT.

The V gene is TRBV2, the J gene TRBJ2-5; 7 bases line up with TRBD1. The germline V gene encodes CDR1 SNHLY and CDR2 FYNNEI. The CDR3 runs 13 residues. Trimming cost V 3 bases and J 7 bases; bases outside gene matches: 5. CDR3 sequence: CASSDGQDGTQYF. Here the CDR3 DNA reads TGTGCCAGCAGTGACGGACAGGACGGGACCCAGTACTTC. The full variable domain, in which reference TRBV2 and TRBJ2-5 provide the parts outside the CDR3, is EPEVTQTPSHQVTQMGQEVILRCVPISNHLYFYWYRQILGQKVEFLVSFYNNEISEKSEIFDDQFSVERPDGSNFTLKIRSTKLEDSAMYFCASSDGQDGTQYFGPGTRLLVL.

The chain joins TRBV30 to TRBJ2-7; 8 nucleotides match TRBD1. The germline V gene has CDR1 GTSNPN and CDR2 SVGIG (reference sequence). The CDR3 sequence is 13 residues long. The J segment lost 5 bases and the V segment lost 3 bases, leaving 6 bases of the junction unmatched. The CDR3 loop reads CAWRRTGIHEQYF. CDR3 sequence (DNA): TGTGCCTGGAGGCGGACAGGGATCCACGAGCAGTACTTC.

The chain employs TRBV20-1 and TRBJ2-1; 10 nucleotides match TRBD2. Losses at the gene ends were 3 bases for V and 3 bases for J; bases not matched to a gene: 8. Germline V gives CDR1 DFQATT, CDR2 SNEGSKA (reference sequence). The CDR3 has 16 residues. CDR3 nucleotide sequence: TGCAGTGCTAGTGGGACTAGCGTGCCCCTCTACAATGAGCAGTTCTTC. This sequence encodes CSASGTSVPLYNEQFF.

This clone was counted only a few times. The V and J genes are TRBV5-1 and TRBJ1-1; a possible D gene is TRBD1 (6 bases). V lost 6 bases to trimming and J lost 4 bases, with 22 bases between them. Per germline, CDR1 SGHRS and CDR2 YFSETQ. This CDR3 has 16 residues. CDR3 nucleotides: TGCGCCAGCAATGGCCAGGGGCACGCACGGGGCACTGAAGCTTTCTTT. This encodes CASNGQGHARGTEAFF.

The chain uses TRBV5-5 and TRBJ2-3, with D possibly TRBD2 on 6 matching bases. V lost 4 bases and J lost 3, with 18 bases in between. Germline-derived CDR1 and CDR2 are SGHKS and YYEKEE (reference sequence). The CDR3 loop spans 16 amino acids. CDR3 region: CASSPFRSGGTDTQYF. CDR3 DNA: TGTGCCAGCAGCCCATTTCGATCCGGGGGTACAGATACGCAGTATTTT.

This clone showed up just once. This chain joins TRBV14 and TRBJ1-1; D may be TRBD1 (5 bases). Trimming left V 1 base short and J 1 base short, with 7 bases between. The CDR3 has 14 residues. Germline V gene data show CDR1 as SGHDN and CDR2 as FVKESK. The CDR3 reads CASSQVGGNTEAFF. The CDR3 nucleotides read TGTGCCAGCAGCCAAGTCGGGGGGAACACTGAAGCTTTCTTT.

The chain couples TRBV12-5 to TRBJ1-2; no definite D call. The CDR3 extends over 13 amino acids. V was cut by 6 bases and J by 4 bases, with 12 bases left in between. Germline V lookup: CDR1 LGHNT, CDR2 FRNRAP. Written as DNA, the CDR3 is TGTGCTAGTGGCCTGGACGGGATCTATGGCTACACCTTC. This translates into CASGLDGIYGYTF.

For this clone: One junction end does not reproduce the germline sequence, and a read error may be involved. The chain has TRBV20-1 and TRBJ2-4; 9 nucleotides line up with TRBD1. The CDR3 spans 11 residues. Per germline, CDR1 DFQATT and CDR2 SNEGSKA (reference sequence). The CDR3 DNA sequence: TGCAGTGCTAGGGTGGGGACAGGGTTGATTTTC. Its translation is CSARVGTGLIF.

This chain connects TRBV9 to TRBJ1-2; D remains unclear. Germline loops: CDR1 SGDLS, CDR2 YYNGEE. Trimming left V 4 bases short and J 0 bases short, with 13 bases between. The CDR3 runs 15 residues. This CDR3 reads CASSLRTESNYGYTF. In nucleotides, the CDR3 is TGTGCCAGCAGCCTCCGGACTGAATCTAACTATGGCTACACCTTC.

V usage is TRBV4-3 and J usage is TRBJ1-2; D may be TRBD1 (5 bases). Germline CDR1 reads LGHNA; CDR2 reads YSLEER. The CDR3 totals 15 residues. The germline V and J ends were trimmed by 3 bases and 2 bases, with 13 bases remaining between them. The CDR3 nucleotides are TGCGCCAGCAGCCATACAGGTCGGGGGAACTATGGCTACACCTTC. As protein: CASSHTGRGNYGYTF.

The J gene is TRBJ2-1, the V gene TRBV6-1; 9 bases align to TRBD2. V dropped 4 bases and J dropped 3; count of bases not matched to a gene: 7. Germline CDR1 MNHNS, CDR2 SASEGT. The CDR3 runs 16 residues. DNA of the CDR3: TGTGCCAGCAGTGGGACTAGCGCAAATTTCTACAATGAGCAGTTCTTC. Translating it yields CASSGTSANFYNEQFF.

The CDR3 DNA is TGCAGTGCGTCGGGTGGCGAGACCCAGTACTTC. Translating it yields CSASGGETQYF. The V call is TRBV20-1, the J call TRBJ2-5, with D unclear. Looked up from germline, CDR1 is DFQATT and CDR2 is SNEGSKA (reference sequence). This CDR3 is 11 amino acids long. V was cut by 6 bases and J by 5 bases, with 10 bases left in between.

The rearrangement links TRBV18 to TRBJ2-2, with 7 bases aligning to TRBD1. The V gene end was trimmed by 2 bases and the J gene end by 5 bases; junction bases not matched to a gene: 2. CDR3 length: 14 residues. In germline, CDR1 is KGHSH, CDR2 LQKENI. CDR3 bases: TGTGCCAGCTCACCAAGACAGGGAACCGGGGAGCTGTTTTTT. As protein: CASSPRQGTGELFF.

This clone was seen only once. The CDR3 sequence is CASRGQGGGEQYF. For the CDR3, the DNA is TGTGCCAGCAGAGGACAGGGGGGAGGCGAGCAGTACTTC. The chain links TRBV5-6 to TRBJ2-7; 10 bases line up with TRBD1. Germline values: CDR1 SGHDT, CDR2 YYEEEE. The CDR3 sequence is 13 residues long. J was trimmed by 6 bases and V by 5 bases; bases with no gene match: 5.